Listed here is a single T cell receptor (beta chain). Its antigen remains unknown. V lost 3 bases and J 0 bases, leaving 10 bases between the germline ends. This CDR3 contains 14 residues. Germline CDR1 and CDR2: SGHRS and YFSETQ. These data originate in a study of beta chain features in type 1 diabetes. Study background: Patient and healthy donor groups were alike in age, gender and cell yields.

Sorted CD4+ subsets: naive, central memory, regulatory, stem cell-like memory (CD45RO/CCR7/CD25/CD127/CD95/CD27 panel). Study-level findings and limits: Type 1 diabetes patients showed a moderate but significant shortening of TCRB CDR3s in all four CD4+ subsets. For type 1 diabetes patients, VDJ junctions showed fewer insertions and more deletions.

The investigators reverse transcribed all of the isolated RNA, so they sequenced expressed TCRB transcripts. Method: immunoSEQ multiplex PCR; TCRdb's copy keeps in-frame clones and lacks some. The profile covers under 20,000 clones, with over 45% appearing a single time and around 0.5% taken by the ten largest. This clonotype originated in a young woman in good health. The J gene is TRBJ2-7, the V gene TRBV5-1, with TRBD2 as a possible D gene (6 bases). Specimen: stem cell memory CD4+ T cells from blood. The CDR3 coding sequence is TGCGCCAGCAGCTCCCGTAGCGGCTCCTACGAGCAGTACTTC. Its protein is CASSSRSGSYEQYF.